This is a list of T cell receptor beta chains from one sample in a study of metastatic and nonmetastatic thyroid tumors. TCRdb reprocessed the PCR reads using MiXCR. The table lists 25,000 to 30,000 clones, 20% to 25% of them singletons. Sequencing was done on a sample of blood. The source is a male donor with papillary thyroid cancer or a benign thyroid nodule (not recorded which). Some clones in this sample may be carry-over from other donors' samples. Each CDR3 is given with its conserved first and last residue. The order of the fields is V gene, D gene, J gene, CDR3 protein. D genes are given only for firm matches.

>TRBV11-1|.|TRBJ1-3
CASSETGTLSSGNTIYF
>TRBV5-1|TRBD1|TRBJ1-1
CASSLAGGTTEAFF
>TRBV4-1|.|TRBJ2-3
CASSQVGPPDTQYF
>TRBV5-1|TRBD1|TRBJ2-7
CASSSSGGPYEQYF
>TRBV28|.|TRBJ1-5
CASIPGVGSNQPQHF
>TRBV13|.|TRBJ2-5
CASSLNGETQYF
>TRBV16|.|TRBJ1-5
CASTRSTNQPQHF
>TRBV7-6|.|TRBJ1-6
CASSPGPSVDSPLHF
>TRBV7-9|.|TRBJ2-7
CASTDGRGLAYEQYF
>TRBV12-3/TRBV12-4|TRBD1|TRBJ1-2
CARRPGQSYGYTF
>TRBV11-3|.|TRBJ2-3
CASSSPQGRDTQYF
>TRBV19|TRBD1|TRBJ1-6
CASSVQGVGNSPLHF
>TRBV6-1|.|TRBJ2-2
CASCDASGRKGGELFF
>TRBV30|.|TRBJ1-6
CACQQGSNSPLHF
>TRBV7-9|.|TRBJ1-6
CASSSGWNSPLHF
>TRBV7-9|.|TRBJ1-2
CASSLGHREANGYTF
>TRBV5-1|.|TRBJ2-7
CASSLSQEAYEQYF
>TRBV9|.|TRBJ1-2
CASSTEGYGYTF
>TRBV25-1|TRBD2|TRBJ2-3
CASSPDDPGLVGMGDTQYF
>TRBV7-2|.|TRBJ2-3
CASTQGGSSTDTQYF
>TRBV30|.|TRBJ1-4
CAWSATGRAGRFF
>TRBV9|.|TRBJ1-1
CASSPRVNTEAFF
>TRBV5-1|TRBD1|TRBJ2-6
CASSLRTGNSGANVLTF
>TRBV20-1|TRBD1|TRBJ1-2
CSARDTGTGNYGYTF
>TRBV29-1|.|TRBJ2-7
CSGTVSYEQYF
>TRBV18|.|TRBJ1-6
CASSPTTLLDNSPLHF
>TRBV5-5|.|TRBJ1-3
CASSLWISGNTIYF
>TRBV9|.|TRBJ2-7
CASSVSGYEQYF
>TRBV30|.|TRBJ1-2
CAWSVIRRMNYGYTF
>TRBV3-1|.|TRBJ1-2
CASSQEGLRADYGYTF
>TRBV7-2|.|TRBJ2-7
CASSFQDGYEQYF
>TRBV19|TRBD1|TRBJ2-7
CASSGLRYRDRGYEQYF
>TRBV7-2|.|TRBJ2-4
CASSLEKGTKNIQYF
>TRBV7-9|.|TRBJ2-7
CASREHRDSYEQYF
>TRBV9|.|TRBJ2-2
CASSPMGGAAGELFF
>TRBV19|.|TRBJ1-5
CASSIPTNQPQHF
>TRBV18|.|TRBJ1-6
CASSPRQDHNSPRHF
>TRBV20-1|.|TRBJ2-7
CSAREGYLEGGEQYF
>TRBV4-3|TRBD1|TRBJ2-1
CASSRLTGTGAGEQFF
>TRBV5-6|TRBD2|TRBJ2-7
CASSPGGGLYEQYF